The T cell receptor beta chain under discussion was sequenced for a study of blood T cell repertoires in COVID-19. Clones were sequenced by immunoSEQ multiplex PCR, and TCRdb holds only the in-frame ones, with some missing. The sample lists some 93,000 clones; 70% to 85% were seen once. V was cut by 2 bases and J by 7 bases, with 6 bases left in between. The length of the CDR3 is 13 residues. This TCR derives from a man in his 70s with acute or convalescent COVID-19. The sample taken for sequencing was peripheral blood. This rearrangement joins TRBV12-3 or TRBV12-4 to TRBJ1-6; no clear D gene. The CDR3 sequence is CASSLLRNSPLHF. In DNA, the CDR3 is TGTGCCAGCAGTTTACTCCGGAATTCACCCCTCCACTTT.